This record concerns one T cell receptor beta chain sequence. No antigen is known for it. Base qualities were left out, and no much larger clone turns up one base away. The V end loses 0 bases and the J end loses 3 bases, and a stretch of 15 bases separates them. The CDR3 spans 16 residues, from the cysteine through the phenylalanine. Here the CDR3 DNA is all that survives: 48 bases in frame from base 1. According to the germline V gene, CDR1 reads MGHRA and CDR2 reads YSYEKL. This specimen comes from a study of shared clonotypes between healthy human individuals (dated by TCRdb to about 2020). Study-level background: The cohort included a few men and a couple of women between 18 and 49 years of age. To estimate repertoire size and how much clonotypes are shared between individuals, the study performed deep sequencing of blood TCR repertoires from about five healthy adults. Different laboratories and diverse techniques were used to prepare libraries and sequence TCR repertoires, to increase sequencing depth and limit assay-specific biases. Each donor's leukapheresis produced roughly between roughly 0.85 and 9 billion PBMCs. For each donor, CD4 naive and CD4 memory were each run on three plates, CD8 naive on two plates, and CD8 memory on one plate.

The paper as a whole reports these results and caveats: Rarefaction of sorted-subset datasets indicated incomplete sequencing despite the large sequencing depth. Clonotypes shared by all four sorted-subset donors showed higher generation probabilities than non-shared clonotypes. Sampling was restricted to blood, and TCR repertoires in tissue are likely to differ from TCR repertoires in blood. Larger estimated clonotype richness was generally found for naive subsets than for memory subsets. Pairwise subsampling led to the expectation that sequencing depth would affect the degree of clonotype sharing among donors. When a few donors were compared, the shared fraction of clonotypes was around 4.6% for naive CD4, 3.5% to 4% for naive CD8, 2% to 2.5% for memory CD4, and less than 0.45% for memory CD8. Because the study included a small number of donors, the genetic and exposure-history diversity represented was limited.

The donors were healthy, HIV-negative adults who had no recently reported acute infections or vaccinations. All donors were Caucasian adults living in Nashville, Tennessee, USA. CD8 memory samples consisted of magnetically selected CD45RO+ cells combined with CCR7-negative CD45RA+ effector memory (TemRA) cells. Blood was obtained by leukapheresis, after which PBMCs were separated by Ficoll-Histopaque density gradient centrifugation and cryopreserved in liquid nitrogen vapor phase. Purity and quantity of every magnetically sorted T cell population were checked by analytical flow cytometry. Genomic DNA was isolated from every sorted fraction and measured by UV absorbance on a Nanodrop 2000c. Using the deep immunoSEQ assay, multiplex PCR amplified TCR CDR3 regions from genomic DNA. Extracted genomic DNA from each cell subset was spread evenly across all wells of several immunoSEQ 96-well plates, with each plate serving as a replicate. Each replicate PCR for sorted subsets received around 200 ng genomic DNA, equal to around 32,000 T cell genomes. The purified libraries were quantified using a Qubit 3.0 fluorometer, sized with a Bioanalyzer 2100, and then quantified again using the KAPA Library Quantification kit. A separate single-read 150-cycle Illumina NextSeq 550 flow cell was used to sequence each immunoSEQ 96-well plate. In the authors' own workflow: Because only junctional sequences without quality scores were contained in the immunoSEQ output, filtering matching that applied to full-length reads could not be performed. Sequences were annotated with PyIR, a Python wrapper for IgBLAST v1.9, and V/J genes and CDR3 were assigned using IMGT germline references. Any read was removed if the V/J assignment was weak (E-value above 1e-6), the CDR3 was missing, or the read contained stop codons, out-of-frame junctions, or ambiguous translated residues. A V3J clonotype was defined by an identical inferred V gene, J gene, and CDR3 amino acid sequence. To compute the percentage overlap between repertoires, the number of shared unique clonotypes was divided by the size of the smaller repertoire. Richness of each repertoire was evaluated using RTK rarefaction, the Chao1 estimator, and Recon v2.1 estimates of unobserved clonotypes. Generation probabilities for all TCRbeta clonotypes obtained by the gDNA method from a handful of donors were computed using OLGA. TCRdb mirrors the immuneACCESS table, restricted to in-frame sequences. Some clones are absent from its copies; in checked studies, under half trace to an unresolved V gene, and the reason for the others is unknown. V, J and clone size reflect that table, while D and trimming were determined from the DNA. The sample includes fewer than 850,000 clones, with about 92% observed a single time. Jointly, the top ten make up 34% of the sample.

The clonotype originates from a man aged 18 to 30 in good health. Some clones in this sample may be carry-over from other donors' samples. The rearranged segments are TRBV4-1 and TRBJ2-7; the D segment may tentatively be TRBD1 or TRBD2, each giving 5 matched bases. Sample: memory CD8+ T cells from PBMCs. The cell subset or site label of this sample denotes: CD45RO+ cells pooled with CCR7-negative TemRA cells. The nucleotide sequence is TGCGCCAGCAGCCAAGAGAGGGGACGGGGTGACTACGAGCAGTACTTC. Its protein product is CASSQERGRGDYEQYF.